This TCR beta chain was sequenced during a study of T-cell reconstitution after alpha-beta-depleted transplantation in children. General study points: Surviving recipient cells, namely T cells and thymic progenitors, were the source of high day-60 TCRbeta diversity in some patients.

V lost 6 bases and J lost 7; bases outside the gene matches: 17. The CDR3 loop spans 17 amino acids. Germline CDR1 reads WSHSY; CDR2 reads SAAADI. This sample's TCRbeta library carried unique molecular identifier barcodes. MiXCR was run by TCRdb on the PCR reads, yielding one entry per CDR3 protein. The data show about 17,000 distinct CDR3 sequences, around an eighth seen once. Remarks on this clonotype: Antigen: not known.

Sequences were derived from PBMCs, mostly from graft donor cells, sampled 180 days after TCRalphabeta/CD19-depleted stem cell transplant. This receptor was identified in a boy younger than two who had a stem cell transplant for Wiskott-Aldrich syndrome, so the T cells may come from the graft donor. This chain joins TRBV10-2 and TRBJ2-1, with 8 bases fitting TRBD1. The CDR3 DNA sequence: TGCGCCAGCAGGGTAGACCTTGACAGGGGAATTCGGAATGAGCAGTTCTTC. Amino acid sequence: CASRVDLDRGIRNEQFF.